This is a list of T cell receptor beta chains from one sample in a study of blood T cells in healthy people across ages. TCRdb called the 5' RACE reads again in MiXCR, with one record for every CDR3 protein. The data show about 580,000 distinct CDR3 sequences, with around 50% seen just once and around 23% held by the top ten. Input material: blood. The source is an elderly man in good health. Both conserved end residues are part of each CDR3. The D gene is left open where the match is weak. Size is stated for part of the rows, as once, few or many counts, or as a class when the clone is expanded.

v_gene: TRBV12-3/TRBV12-4; abundance: once; j_gene: TRBJ1-4; d_gene: NA; len: 12; CDR3nt: TGTGCCAGCAGCCGGGAGGTGGAACAACTGTTTTTT; CDR3aa: CASSREVEQLFF
v_gene: TRBV7-2; abundance: NA; j_gene: TRBJ2-1; d_gene: NA; len: 13; CDR3nt: TGTGCCAGCAGCTCTTGGACTGACAATGAGCAGTTCTTC; CDR3aa: CASSSWTDNEQFF
v_gene: TRBV7-7; abundance: NA; j_gene: TRBJ2-5; d_gene: TRBD1; len: 15; CDR3nt: TGTGCTAGCAGCTCGGACAGGGGACCGGAGGAGACCCAGTACTTC; CDR3aa: CASSSDRGPEETQYF
v_gene: TRBV9; abundance: few; j_gene: TRBJ2-4; d_gene: NA; len: 14; CDR3nt: TGTGCCAGCAGCGTATGGAGGGAGCGGAACATTCAGTACTTC; CDR3aa: CASSVWRERNIQYF
v_gene: TRBV5-1; abundance: NA; j_gene: TRBJ2-5; d_gene: TRBD2; len: 14; CDR3nt: TGCGCCAGCAGCCGCGGACTAGATGAAGAGACCCAGTACTTC; CDR3aa: CASSRGLDEETQYF
v_gene: TRBV27; abundance: NA; j_gene: TRBJ2-3; d_gene: TRBD2; len: 17; CDR3nt: TGTGCCAGCGGGCCCCGGGGGGAAGGACTCCTCACAGATACGCAGTATTTT; CDR3aa: CASGPRGEGLLTDTQYF
v_gene: TRBV20-1; abundance: NA; j_gene: TRBJ2-7; d_gene: TRBD1; len: 17; CDR3nt: TGCAGTGCTAGACAGGACAGGGGGCCCGAACCTACGTACGAGCAGTACTTC; CDR3aa: CSARQDRGPEPTYEQYF
v_gene: TRBV5-1; abundance: NA; j_gene: TRBJ2-5; d_gene: NA; len: 15; CDR3nt: TGCGCCAGCCACTTTGGGGGCACCGGGCAAGAGACCCAGTACTTT; CDR3aa: CASHFGGTGQETQYF
v_gene: TRBV28; abundance: NA; j_gene: TRBJ2-3; d_gene: TRBD2; len: 19; CDR3nt: TGTGCCAGCAGTTTGACCGGGACTAGCGGCCAACTTAGCACAGATACGCAGTATTTT; CDR3aa: CASSLTGTSGQLSTDTQYF
v_gene: TRBV7-9; abundance: few; j_gene: TRBJ2-5; d_gene: TRBD1; len: 16; CDR3nt: TGTGCCAGCAGATTTACTGGGACAGGGGACCAAGAGACCCAGTACTTC; CDR3aa: CASRFTGTGDQETQYF
v_gene: TRBV12-3/TRBV12-4; abundance: many; j_gene: TRBJ2-1; d_gene: TRBD1; len: 15; CDR3nt: TGTGCCAGCACCAGGACAGGGGGCCCCTACAATGAGCAGTTCTTC; CDR3aa: CASTRTGGPYNEQFF
v_gene: TRBV20-1; abundance: once; j_gene: TRBJ2-4; d_gene: TRBD2; len: 14; CDR3nt: TGCAGTGTTAGAGGCGGCGGGACCGCGGGGGAGCAGTACTTC; CDR3aa: CSVRGGGTAGEQYF
v_gene: TRBV6-2/TRBV6-3; abundance: NA; j_gene: TRBJ2-5; d_gene: TRBD2; len: 15; CDR3nt: TGTGCCAGCAGGCAGCCGGGACTAGGCTCCGAGACCCAGTACTTC; CDR3aa: CASRQPGLGSETQYF
v_gene: TRBV6-2/TRBV6-3; abundance: few; j_gene: TRBJ2-5; d_gene: TRBD1; len: 15; CDR3nt: TGTGCCAGCAGTTTCGCGACAGGGATACAAGAGACCCAGTACTTC; CDR3aa: CASSFATGIQETQYF
v_gene: TRBV4-2; abundance: once; j_gene: TRBJ1-5; d_gene: NA; len: 17; CDR3nt: TGTGCCAGCAGCCAAGGGGAGGGGCCGTTAAGAAATCAGCCCCAGCATTTT; CDR3aa: CASSQGEGPLRNQPQHF
v_gene: TRBV9; abundance: NA; j_gene: TRBJ2-1; d_gene: TRBD2; len: 15; CDR3nt: TGTGCCAGCAGCGTAGGTGGCGGGGGGTACAATGAGCAGTTCTTC; CDR3aa: CASSVGGGGYNEQFF
v_gene: TRBV12-3/TRBV12-4; abundance: NA; j_gene: TRBJ2-7; d_gene: NA; len: 13; CDR3nt: TGTGCCAGCAGTTCCCAAGGGCCCTACGAGCAGTACTTC; CDR3aa: CASSSQGPYEQYF
v_gene: TRBV10-1; abundance: NA; j_gene: TRBJ2-4; d_gene: NA; len: 13; CDR3nt: TGCGCCAGCAGCGGGGGCAATCCCGGGGAGCAGTACTTC; CDR3aa: CASSGGNPGEQYF
v_gene: TRBV20-1; abundance: few; j_gene: TRBJ2-1; d_gene: TRBD1; len: 17; CDR3nt: TGCAGTGCTAGGCCGCGCCCGACAGGGAACTCCTACAATGAGCAGTTCTTC; CDR3aa: CSARPRPTGNSYNEQFF
v_gene: TRBV20-1; abundance: NA; j_gene: TRBJ2-5; d_gene: NA; len: 12; CDR3nt: TGCAGTGCTGCCTTGGACCAAGAGACCCAGTACTTC; CDR3aa: CSAALDQETQYF
v_gene: TRBV3-1; abundance: NA; j_gene: TRBJ2-2; d_gene: TRBD1; len: 18; CDR3nt: TGTGCCAGCAGCCAAGATCCGAGGGGACAGGGGGGTTCCGGGGAGCTGTTTTTT; CDR3aa: CASSQDPRGQGGSGELFF
v_gene: TRBV4-3; abundance: NA; j_gene: TRBJ1-2; d_gene: TRBD1; len: 16; CDR3nt: TGCGCCAGCAGCCAAAGAGGGACAGAAAGATTCTATGGCTACACCTTC; CDR3aa: CASSQRGTERFYGYTF
v_gene: TRBV4-1; abundance: NA; j_gene: TRBJ1-3; d_gene: NA; len: 15; CDR3nt: TGCGCCAGCAGCCAAGACAGGGGCTCTGGAAACACCATATATTTT; CDR3aa: CASSQDRGSGNTIYF
v_gene: TRBV20-1; abundance: NA; j_gene: TRBJ2-5; d_gene: TRBD1; len: 16; CDR3nt: TGCAGTGCTAGAGATTTCCGGGACAGGGGGGGAGAGACCCAGTACTTC; CDR3aa: CSARDFRDRGGETQYF
v_gene: TRBV28; abundance: few; j_gene: TRBJ1-2; d_gene: NA; len: 11; CDR3nt: TGTGCCATTTCTAGGCCTCAGGGCTACACCTTC; CDR3aa: CAISRPQGYTF
v_gene: TRBV5-1; abundance: few; j_gene: TRBJ1-1; d_gene: NA; len: 15; CDR3nt: TGCGCCAGCAGCTTATCAGGGGTCTACGACACTGAAGCTTTCTTT; CDR3aa: CASSLSGVYDTEAFF
v_gene: TRBV5-1; abundance: NA; j_gene: TRBJ2-1; d_gene: TRBD2; len: 14; CDR3nt: TGCGCCAGCAGCTTGGAGCCCGGGACTAGTCGGCAGTTCTTC; CDR3aa: CASSLEPGTSRQFF
v_gene: TRBV6-2/TRBV6-3; abundance: few; j_gene: TRBJ2-7; d_gene: TRBD1; len: 17; CDR3nt: TGTGCCAGCAGTTACTCGGGTAGAAGGACAGGGGTCTACGAGCAGTACTTC; CDR3aa: CASSYSGRRTGVYEQYF
v_gene: TRBV7-2; abundance: NA; j_gene: TRBJ2-3; d_gene: NA; len: 14; CDR3nt: TGTGCCAGCAGCTCCCGGACTCTCCCAGATACGCAGTATTTT; CDR3aa: CASSSRTLPDTQYF
v_gene: TRBV11-2; abundance: many; j_gene: TRBJ2-3; d_gene: TRBD2; len: 20; CDR3nt: TGTGCCAGCAGCTTAGATTTACCGGGACTAGCGGGGGCGTTCACAGATACGCAGTATTTT; CDR3aa: CASSLDLPGLAGAFTDTQYF
v_gene: TRBV7-9; abundance: NA; j_gene: TRBJ2-3; d_gene: NA; len: 14; CDR3nt: TGTGCCAGCAGCTTTAAGGATAACACAGATACGCAGTATTTT; CDR3aa: CASSFKDNTDTQYF
v_gene: TRBV27; abundance: NA; j_gene: TRBJ2-5; d_gene: TRBD2; len: 14; CDR3nt: TGTGCCAGCAGTCCCGCCGGGAGGGAAGGGACCCAGTACTTC; CDR3aa: CASSPAGREGTQYF
v_gene: TRBV6-5; abundance: many; j_gene: TRBJ2-1; d_gene: NA; len: 16; CDR3nt: TGTGCCAGCCCTATCTGCCCCGACAGCTCCTACAATGAGCAGTTCTTC; CDR3aa: CASPICPDSSYNEQFF
v_gene: TRBV7-9; abundance: NA; j_gene: TRBJ2-1; d_gene: TRBD1; len: 14; CDR3nt: TGTGCCAGCAGCTGGGGACAGGGGGGAAATGAGCAGTTCTTC; CDR3aa: CASSWGQGGNEQFF
v_gene: TRBV15; abundance: few; j_gene: TRBJ2-1; d_gene: TRBD2; len: 15; CDR3nt: TGTGCCACCAGCACGAATCTAGCGGGGGGTTTTGAGCAGTTCTTC; CDR3aa: CATSTNLAGGFEQFF
v_gene: TRBV2; abundance: NA; j_gene: TRBJ2-3; d_gene: NA; len: 14; CDR3nt: TGTGCCAGCAGTGTAGGAGCTTTAGCAGATACGCAGTATTTT; CDR3aa: CASSVGALADTQYF
v_gene: TRBV9; abundance: NA; j_gene: TRBJ2-5; d_gene: NA; len: 15; CDR3nt: TGTGCCAGCAGCGTAGAGCCACAGGCCAAAGAGACCCAGTACTTC; CDR3aa: CASSVEPQAKETQYF